The 6 T cell receptor beta chains below were found in one sample sequenced in a study of T cell responses to AZD1222 COVID-19 vaccine. The assay was immunoSEQ multiplex PCR, and TCRdb's table has in-frame clones only and misses some. Here the sample spans approximately 160,000 clones, approximately 93% being singletons. The sample was peripheral blood, taken on day 0 of AZD1222 vaccination. All receptors derive from an adult in good health.

The rearrangement uses TRBV28 and TRBJ1-5, with no clear D. Trimming took off 5 bases at V and 1 base at J, with 3 bases between the two ends. From germline, CDR1 is MDHEN and CDR2 SYDVKM. This CDR3 comprises 12 residues. The CDR3 DNA is TGTGCCAGCAGTGGCAGCAATCAGCCCCAGCATTTT. It translates to CASSGSNQPQHF.

This chain joins TRBV7-9 and TRBJ2-5; 8 nucleotides align to TRBD2. From germline, CDR1 is SEHNR and CDR2 FQNEAQ (reference sequence). V lost 4 bases to trimming and J lost 2 bases; unmatched junction nucleotides: 12. The CDR3 spans 17 residues. CDR3 protein: CASSSLGGGPMQETQYF. CDR3 DNA sequence: TGTGCCAGCAGCTCCCTAGGCGGGGGGCCCATGCAAGAGACCCAGTACTTC.

The chain employs TRBV11-2 and TRBJ1-2; D ambiguous. The CDR3 has 13 amino acids. From germline, CDR1 is SGHAT and CDR2 FQNNGV. Trimming shortened V by 6 bases and J by 1 base, and 9 bases separated the two germline ends. CDR3 residues: CASSPDVNYGYTF. CDR3 bases: TGTGCCAGCAGTCCGGACGTTAACTATGGCTACACCTTC.

The rearrangement joins TRBV9 to TRBJ2-3, with 10 bases matching TRBD2. CDR3 length: 16 amino acids. The junction had 6 bases not matched to a gene; V was cut back by 3 bases and J by 2 bases. CDR1 is SGDLS and CDR2 is YYNGEE in the germline V gene. The CDR3 sequence: CASSATTSGATDTQYF. CDR3 DNA: TGTGCCAGCAGCGCCACTACTAGCGGGGCCACAGATACGCAGTATTTT.

The chain is built from TRBV7-9 and TRBJ1-1, with D perhaps TRBD1 (5 bases). The CDR3 is 16 residues long. CDR1 is SEHNR, CDR2 FQNEAQ, per germline (reference sequence). V shed 1 base and J shed 0 bases, with 12 bases lying between them. CDR3 coding DNA: TGTGCCAGCAGCTTAGTGGGGAGGGGTCTGAACACTGAAGCTTTCTTT. It yields the protein CASSLVGRGLNTEAFF.

V is TRBV19 and J is TRBJ1-5, with D perhaps TRBD1 (6 bases). The germline V gene encodes CDR1 LNHDA and CDR2 SQIVND (reference sequence). The V end lost 4 bases, the J end lost 0 bases, and 13 bases lay between the germline ends. The CDR3 spans 16 residues. The CDR3 bases are TGTGCCAGTAGTAAAGGACAGCAAAATAGCAATCAGCCCCAGCATTTT. Translation: CASSKGQQNSNQPQHF.